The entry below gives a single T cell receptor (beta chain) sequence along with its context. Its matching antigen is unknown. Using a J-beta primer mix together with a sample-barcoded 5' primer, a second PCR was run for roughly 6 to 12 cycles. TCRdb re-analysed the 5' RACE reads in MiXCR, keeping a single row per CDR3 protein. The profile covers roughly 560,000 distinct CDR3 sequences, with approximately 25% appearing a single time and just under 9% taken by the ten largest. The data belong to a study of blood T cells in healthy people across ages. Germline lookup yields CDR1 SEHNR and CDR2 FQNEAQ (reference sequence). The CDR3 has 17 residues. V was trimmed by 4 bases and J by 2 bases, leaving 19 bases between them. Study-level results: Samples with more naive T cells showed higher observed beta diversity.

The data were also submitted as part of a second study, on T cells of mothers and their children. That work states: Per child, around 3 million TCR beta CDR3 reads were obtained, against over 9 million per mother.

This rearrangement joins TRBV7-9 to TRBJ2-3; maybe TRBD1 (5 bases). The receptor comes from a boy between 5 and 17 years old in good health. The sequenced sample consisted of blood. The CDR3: CASSSTGHSIITDTQYF. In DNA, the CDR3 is TGTGCCAGCAGCTCGACCGGACACTCCATTATCACAGATACGCAGTATTTT.